The clone carrying this T cell receptor (beta chain) has more than one count but fewer than ten. What it binds is unknown. TCRdb re-called the PCR reads with MiXCR, one entry per CDR3 protein. The sample consists of approximately 680,000 distinct CDR3 sequences, about 25% of them appearing once. These data are taken from a study of molecular identifiers for immune sequencing clone quantification. Study-level background: In replicates, RNA from around 20,000 or 100,000 naive CD8 cells was divided five ways and four parts were sequenced. Study results and limitations: Over 97% of CMV-specific effector molecules, but under 1% of naive ones, were in clones above 20 copies. The study reportedly detected spiked Jurkat TCR RNA from one cell among 990,000 or so naive cells.

Sorting defined naive CD8 T cells as CD8+CD4-CCR7+CD45RA+. V dropped 8 bases and J dropped 5 bases, with 18 bases sitting between them. CDR3 size: 14 residues. In germline, CDR1 is MNHEY, CDR2 SMNVEV (reference sequence). This chain joins TRBV27 and TRBJ2-5; D call uncertain. The receptor was isolated from a human donor in good health. Some libraries in this study had Jurkat cell RNA spiked in. Sequenced input: naive CD8+ T cells from blood, with Jurkat cell RNA spiked in. Subset: FACS-sorted CD8+CD4-CCR7+CD45RA+ naive T cells. The CDR3 region is CASAPLGVGETQYF. The DNA for the CDR3 is TGTGCCAGCGCTCCCCTTGGGGTCGGGGAGACCCAGTACTTC.